The 14 T cell receptor beta chains reported below all come from one sample, sequenced in a study of cytomegalovirus exposure and HLA in healthy donors. The repertoire was sequenced with immunoSEQ multiplex PCR; TCRdb's copy has only in-frame clones and lacks some. The sample has 200,000 to 250,000 clones, 75% to 90% seen once. Sequencing was performed on PBMCs. These receptors were collected from a young woman in good health and CMV-seropositive.

V gene TRBV5-1 combines with J gene TRBJ1-1, with no clear D. V was trimmed by 4 bases and J by 4 bases, leaving 11 bases between them. The CDR3 runs to 13 residues. Per germline, CDR1 SGHRS and CDR2 YFSETQ. In DNA, the CDR3 is TGCGCCAGCAGCAGTCTTTGGGGCACTGAAGCTTTCTTT. The encoded protein is CASSSLWGTEAFF.

This clone has just one count. The chain has TRBV19 and TRBJ1-5; D unclear. This CDR3 spans 16 amino acids. The V and J ends lost 0 bases and 0 bases respectively, with 9 bases between them. The germline CDR1 and CDR2 sequences are LNHDA and SQIVND (reference sequence). In DNA, the CDR3 is TGTGCCAGTAGTATAGATAGGCCCTATAGCAATCAGCCCCAGCATTTT. It specifies CASSIDRPYSNQPQHF.

This clone is a singleton in its sample. This chain uses TRBV29-1 with TRBJ2-2, with D hard to call. The V end was cut by 3 bases, the J end by 7 bases, with 9 bases between. The CDR3 contains 12 residues. CDR1 and CDR2 (germline): SQVTM, ANQGSEA. CDR3 coding DNA: TGCAGCGTTGATATGGGGATCGGGGAGCTGTTTTTT. It is translated as CSVDMGIGELFF.

V is TRBV30 and J is TRBJ2-3; no firm D call. This CDR3 contains 15 residues. The V end lost 0 bases, the J end lost 2 bases, and 12 bases lay between the germline ends. Germline loops: CDR1 GTSNPN, CDR2 SVGIG (reference sequence). The CDR3 DNA sequence: TGTGCCTGGAGTGTGGGCGGAGCCGACACAGATACGCAGTATTTT. As protein: CAWSVGGADTDTQYF.

The CDR3 protein is CASSEDLPRQGQFF. The CDR3 nucleotides read TGTGCCAGCAGTGAGGATCTCCCTAGGCAGGGACAGTTCTTC. The chain links TRBV6-1 to TRBJ2-1; D perhaps matches TRBD1 (5 bases). The CDR3 sequence is 14 residues long. Germline V gene lookup returns CDR1 MNHNS and CDR2 SASEGT. V gave up 3 bases and J gave up 13 bases, with 19 bases separating them.

The V gene is TRBV6-6, the J gene TRBJ1-2; D is unresolved. The CDR3 length is 13 residues. V was trimmed by 2 bases and J by 3 bases, leaving 7 bases between them. CDR1 and CDR2 (germline): MNHNY, SVGAGI (reference sequence). DNA of the CDR3: TGTGCCAGCAGTTACGAACAGTACTATGGCTACACCTTC. Its protein product is CASSYEQYYGYTF.

The J gene is TRBJ1-2, the V gene TRBV27; D is undetermined. This CDR3 spans 14 amino acids. Germline lookup yields CDR1 MNHEY and CDR2 SMNVEV (reference sequence). Trimming left V 5 bases short and J 7 bases short, with 17 bases between. The CDR3 region is CASSPTSEGFGYTF. CDR3 bases: TGTGCCAGCAGTCCGACATCTGAAGGTTTTGGCTACACCTTC.

The chain couples TRBV6-5 to TRBJ1-2; 7 bases agree with TRBD1. This CDR3 contains 15 residues. The V and J ends lost 7 bases and 7 bases, in that order; junction bases with no gene match: 15. Looked up from germline, CDR1 is MNHEY and CDR2 is SVGAGI. CDR3 nucleotide sequence: TGTGCCAGCAACGGAAACAGGGGCCTGGGGGGTGGCTACACCTTC. Encoded protein: CASNGNRGLGGGYTF.

The chain recombines TRBV2 with TRBJ2-5; D unresolved. The CDR3 covers 11 residues. V was trimmed by 8 bases and J by 4 bases, leaving 8 bases between them. Germline CDR1 is SNHLY and CDR2 is FYNNEI. CDR3 loop: CASGNGETQYF. Written as DNA, the CDR3 is TGTGCCAGCGGTAATGGAGAGACCCAGTACTTC.

CDR3 nucleotides: TGCAGCGTTGGAGCGGGCTACAATGAGCAGTTCTTC. Translated: CSVGAGYNEQFF. The gene calls are TRBV29-1 and TRBJ2-1; D perhaps matches TRBD2 (6 bases). CDR3 size: 12 residues. V lost 4 bases to trimming and J lost 3 bases, with 7 bases between them. Germline CDR1 SQVTM, CDR2 ANQGSEA.

The chain is built from TRBV30 and TRBJ2-6; D is undetermined. Trimming took off 1 base at V and 1 base at J, with 5 bases between the two ends. The CDR3 contains 14 residues. CDR1 is GTSNPN and CDR2 is SVGIG in the germline V gene (reference sequence). The CDR3 reads CAWSAASGANVLTF. The CDR3 nucleotides read TGTGCCTGGAGTGCGGCTTCTGGGGCCAACGTCCTGACTTTC. The full variable domain, with the rest looked up from reference TRBV30 and TRBJ2-6, is SQTIHQWPATLVQPVGSPLSLECTVEGTSNPNLYWYRQAAGRGLQLLFYSVGIGQISSEVPQNLSASRPQDRQFILSSKKLLLSDSGFYLCAWSAASGANVLTFGAGSRLTVL.

This clone was detected once. This rearrangement joins TRBV13 to TRBJ2-7; 7 nucleotides align to TRBD2. This CDR3 has 12 amino acids. Trimming removed 5 bases from V and 3 bases from J; junction bases left unmatched: 1. CDR1 is PRHDT, CDR2 FYEKMQ, per germline (reference sequence). CDR3 sequence (DNA): TGTGCCAGCAGCGGCGGGAGCTACGAGCAGTACTTC. This gives the protein CASSGGSYEQYF.

The chain combines TRBV6-5 with TRBJ1-1; unclear D gene. The CDR3 is made up of 15 amino acids. V lost 0 bases to trimming and J lost 5 bases, with 13 bases between them. The germline V gene encodes CDR1 MNHEY and CDR2 SVGAGI. The CDR3, as DNA: TGTGCCAGCAGTTACTCAAAGGACCCTGAAACTGAAGCTTTCTTT. It is translated as CASSYSKDPETEAFF.

About this clone itself: This CDR3 is also generated by other DNA sequences in the sample. The CDR3 coding sequence is TGCGCCAGCAGCTTGGCCTACGAGCAGTACTTC. This sequence encodes CASSLAYEQYF. The chain combines TRBV5-1 with TRBJ2-7; D call uncertain. The V and J ends lost 0 bases and 2 bases respectively, with 0 bases between them. The germline V gene has CDR1 SGHRS and CDR2 YFSETQ. This CDR3 has 11 residues.